Below are 3 T cell receptor beta chains sequenced from a single sample in a study of cytomegalovirus exposure and HLA in healthy donors (dated by TCRdb to about 2017). The library was obtained by the immunoSEQ multiplex PCR assay. A mixture of 60 forward primers for TCR Vbeta segments and 13 reverse primers for TCR Jbeta segments was used in the multiplex PCR. TCRdb took this table from immuneACCESS and kept in-frame rearrangements with V and J called. Such tables lack part of the clones; where checked against another copy, unresolved V genes explain under half of the gap, and the rest is unexplained. Recorded for this sample are more than 80,000 clones; about 76% of them occurred a single time. Around 5.8% of the sample is held by the ten biggest clonotypes. The sequencing input was PBMCs. These receptors originate from a woman aged 45-65 years in good health and CMV-seropositive.

This clone appeared a few times. This chain links TRBV5-6 with TRBJ1-4, with D perhaps TRBD1 (6 bases). The germline V and J ends were trimmed by 4 bases and 6 bases, with 16 bases remaining between them. This CDR3 spans 15 amino acids. Germline CDR1 reads SGHDT; CDR2 reads YYEEEE. CDR3 sequence (DNA): TGTGCCAGCAGCCTCGGACAGCGCGCATATGAAAAACTGTTTTTT. Translating gives CASSLGQRAYEKLFF.

The J gene is TRBJ2-7, the V gene TRBV30; the match to TRBD2 covers 8 bases. CDR1 GTSNPN and CDR2 SVGIG come from the germline V gene (reference sequence). This CDR3 is 16 amino acids long. J gave up 1 base and V 2 bases, and 10 bases lay outside the gene matches. The CDR3 here is CAWSLGVTSASYEQYF. The CDR3 DNA sequence: TGTGCCTGGAGTTTGGGGGTGACTAGCGCTTCCTACGAGCAGTACTTC.

CDR3 nucleotides: TGCGCCAGCAGCTTGGAGGGCGCGGGTCTTGGGGGCACCTACGAGCAGTACTTC. Protein sequence: CASSLEGAGLGGTYEQYF. The chain has TRBV5-1 and TRBJ2-7; a weak D match, TRBD1 (6 bases). The CDR3 is made up of 18 amino acids. Trimming took 0 bases from V and 2 from J, leaving 21 bases between them. CDR1 is SGHRS and CDR2 is YFSETQ in the germline V gene.